This TCR beta chain was sequenced in a study of glioma-infiltrating T cells after dendritic cell vaccination. Study-wide context: Patients received three intradermal dendritic cell vaccine injections at biweekly intervals.

This CDR3 has 15 amino acids. V shed 3 bases, J shed 7 bases, and the junction held 12 bases outside the gene matches. The V gene's germline CDR1 is SGHAT and CDR2 FQNNGV. Findings of the study overall: Few patients contributed both blood and tumor specimens.

In the case of this clone: The antigen is unknown.

Described time point: after dendritic cell vaccination, including at tumor progression/relapse. Method: immunoSEQ multiplex PCR; TCRdb's copy keeps in-frame clones and lacks some. The table has 85,000 or so clones, 85% seen once. This TCR was recovered from a human donor with glioblastoma. The rearrangement uses TRBV11-2 and TRBJ2-7; 7 bases fit TRBD1. Sequencing used blood, obtained after dendritic cell vaccination. DNA of the CDR3: TGTGCCAGCAGCTTTTCCCGGGACAGCCTGGGAGAGCAGTACTTC. This sequence encodes CASSFSRDSLGEQYF. Combining the CDR3 with reference TRBV11-2 and TRBJ2-7 gives the whole variable domain EAGVAQSPRYKIIEKRQSVAFWCNPISGHATLYWYQQILGQGPKLLIQFQNNGVVDDSQLPKDRFSAERLKGVDSTLKIQPAKLEDSAVYLCASSFSRDSLGEQYFGPGTRLTVT.